This T cell receptor beta chain was obtained from a study of CD8+ T cells in alopecia areata. The wider study: Treated patients took oral tofacitinib at 5 to 10 mg twice daily.

Germline lookup yields CDR1 SQVTM and CDR2 ANQGSEA. V shed 7 bases and J shed 5 bases, with 22 bases lying between them. The CDR3 is 15 residues long. Study conclusions and caveats: Lesional tissue from the scalp (especially in alopecia totalis/universalis) showed higher clonality than normal scalp. Resident alphabeta T cells of normal skin are also sequenced in scalp samples.

In each case, RNA was isolated and then reverse transcribed into cDNA as the sequencing template. The data were produced by immunoSEQ multiplex PCR, yet TCRdb's version contains in-frame clones alone and is incomplete. Of about 7,400 clones listed, about 67% are singletons. The study team obtained lesional scalp punch biopsies and peripheral blood from alopecia areata patients. This clone was seen a handful of times. The antigen is unknown. This TCR came from a human donor with alopecia areata. This sequence joins TRBV29-1 and TRBJ2-3; D is perhaps TRBD2 (6 bases). This sample comprised skin, obtained at week 0. CDR3 DNA sequence: TGCAGCGGGTTGGGGCGGGGTAAATTTGGAGATACGCAGTATTTT. This codes for CSGLGRGKFGDTQYF.